This entry concerns a single TCR beta chain. Antigen specificity is unknown. The data belong to a study of CD8 T cells in Susac syndrome. Background on the study: Among sequenced Susac syndrome patients, roughly six had active disease and roughly eight were in remission.

Study observations and caveats: Total CD8+ repertoires held roughly 16 Susac-specific public clones, while CD8+ TEMRA repertoires held several.

TCR beta sequencing covered blood CD8+ and CD4+ T cells. Random hexamers were used to reverse transcribe the RNA input (about 0.5 to 1 ug). TCRdb reanalysed the immunoSEQ multiplex PCR reads using MiXCR and keeps one entry per CDR3 protein. The sample holds some 200,000 distinct CDR3 sequences, 95% seen once. This clonotype was sampled from a human donor with Susac syndrome. Sequenced sample: CD8+ T cells from PBMCs.

The CDR3 DNA is TGCGCCAGCAGCTCGGAGGCTTCCTACGAGCAGTACTTC. It is translated as CASSSEASYEQYF. The chain joins TRBV5-1 to TRBJ2-7; perhaps TRBD2 as D (5 bases). The CDR3 consists of 13 residues. Trimming removed 3 bases from V and 1 base from J, with 8 bases in between. Germline CDR1 SGHRS, CDR2 YFSETQ.